The present T cell receptor beta chain was sequenced within a study of Graves' ophthalmopathy and Graves' hyperthyroidism. For repertoire sequencing, the TCR beta CDR3 regions were amplified from RNA transcripts. Second-round multiplex PCR followed a first-round RT-PCR using HTBI primers. TCRdb recomputed calls from the multiplex PCR reads with MiXCR, one row per CDR3 protein. The sample shows 260,000 or so distinct CDR3 sequences, around 45% of them seen only once. Uncontrolled infections, pregnancy, lactation or other autoimmune diseases led to patient exclusion. The source material was peripheral blood. This sequence originates from an adult man with Graves' ophthalmopathy.

CDR3 nucleotide sequence: TGTGCCAGCGGTAGCAACTCTGGGGCCAACGTCCTGACTTTC. It codes for CASGSNSGANVLTF. V and J are TRBV7-9 and TRBJ2-6; D not certain. Germline V CDR1 and CDR2: SEHNR, FQNEAQ (reference sequence). With 8 bases removed from V and 0 bases from J, the gap between germline ends came to 8 bases. The CDR3 has 14 amino acids. The variable domain in full, with the rest retrieved from reference TRBV7-9 and TRBJ2-6, is DTGVSQNPRHKITKRGQNVTFRCDPISEHNRLYWYRQTLGQGPEFLTYFQNEAQLEKSRLLSDRFSAERPKGSFSTLEIQRTEQGDSAMYLCASGSNSGANVLTFGAGSRLTVL.